The T cell receptor (beta chain) under discussion was sequenced for a study of T cell responses to AZD1222 COVID-19 vaccine. Study-level results: Dominant CD4 TCR responses targeted spike regions 160-218 and 743-854.

Turning to this clone: What it recognizes is unknown.

The germline V gene encodes CDR1 SGDLS and CDR2 YYNGEE. Trimming removed 0 bases at V and 0 bases at J, with 4 bases between. This CDR3 comprises 14 residues. Assay used: immunoSEQ multiplex PCR; TCRdb lists only in-frame clones, some missing. The table records more than 140,000 clones, over 85% of them present only once. The chain is built from TRBV9 and TRBJ1-3; no clear D gene. Specimen: peripheral blood, collected on day 0 of MenACWY control vaccination. The sequence derives from an adult in good health. The CDR3 region has the DNA TGTGCCAGCAGCGTAGGGGACTCTGGAAACACCATATATTTT. Translating gives CASSVGDSGNTIYF.